Listed below are T cell receptor beta chains from one sample, sequenced in a study of blood T cell repertoires in COVID-19. The table came from immunoSEQ multiplex PCR; TCRdb's copy has only in-frame clones and leaves some out. The top ten clones hold around 2.5% of a sample with fewer than 300,000 clones, 85% of them seen once. The sample comprised PBMCs or T cells enriched from blood (not recorded which). The origin of the receptors is a woman aged 45 to 65 who had recovered from COVID-19. The CDR3 runs from the conserved cysteine through the conserved F or W. The D gene is left open where the match is weak.

V gene,J gene,D gene,CDR3 protein
TRBV9,TRBJ1-3,TRBD1,CASGQGTGPGNTIYF
TRBV11-3,TRBJ2-3,TRBD2,CASSTGESGVTDTQYF
TRBV30,TRBJ2-4,-,CAWSVLAKNIQYF
TRBV24-1,TRBJ2-7,TRBD2,CAVAASGGPTYEQYF
TRBV5-1,TRBJ2-2,-,CASSLSQGGLGELFF
TRBV12-3/TRBV12-4,TRBJ1-5,-,CASSSSGQPQHF
TRBV7-3,TRBJ1-2,-,CASSEADYGYTF
TRBV7-6,TRBJ1-2,-,CASSLVQGSDGYTF
TRBV9,TRBJ2-7,TRBD2,CASSAAGGEEQYF
TRBV4-1,TRBJ1-5,-,CASRETFSNQPQHF
TRBV4-1,TRBJ1-1,TRBD1,CASREDRANTEAFF
TRBV23-1,TRBJ1-1,-,CASSHSFRGAFF
TRBV7-7,TRBJ1-1,-,CASSFWFRVVMNTEAFF
TRBV5-1,TRBJ2-3,-,CASSFDPDRTDTQYF
TRBV28,TRBJ1-1,-,CASTLGNTEAFF
TRBV24-1,TRBJ2-1,TRBD1,CATSDPRAGGYEQFF
TRBV11-3,TRBJ2-1,-,CASSLESQGNNEQFF
TRBV5-1,TRBJ2-2,TRBD1,CASMGQMNTGELFF
TRBV24-1,TRBJ2-6,-,CATSSSGGANVLTF
TRBV30,TRBJ2-6,-,CAWSVESVSGANVLTF
TRBV7-2,TRBJ1-4,TRBD1,CASSFGLDRARELFF
TRBV5-1,TRBJ1-3,-,CASSSELRGNTIYF
TRBV2,TRBJ2-1,-,CASSELLAESYNEQFF
TRBV21-1,TRBJ2-7,-,CAYPDRGGSYEQYF
TRBV2,TRBJ1-5,-,CASSILQVNQPQHF
TRBV6-1,TRBJ1-1,TRBD1,CASSEGQGGWPEAFF
TRBV12-3/TRBV12-4,TRBJ2-2,-,CASTPAGELFF
TRBV5-1,TRBJ2-2,TRBD2,CASRPSGGTTGELFF
TRBV15,TRBJ2-3,-,CATSPDVDTQYF
TRBV5-1,TRBJ2-1,TRBD2,CASSSVLAGGYNEQFF
TRBV3-1/TRBV3-2,TRBJ1-4,TRBD1,CASSQGSGTGVEKLFF
TRBV12-3/TRBV12-4,TRBJ1-4,-,CASSPREKLFF
TRBV4-3,TRBJ1-2,-,CASSQEQGGPDIF
TRBV14,TRBJ2-7,-,CASSQAQISGFSYEQYF
TRBV7-9,TRBJ2-2,-,CASSPSRVSGELFF
TRBV7-2,TRBJ2-5,TRBD1,CASSPGQGKETQYF
TRBV6-5,TRBJ1-3,-,CASSYQGISGNTIYF
TRBV18,TRBJ2-3,-,CASSPWDTSTDTQYF
TRBV6-5,TRBJ1-5,TRBD1,CASRLGQVSTQPQHF
TRBV19,TRBJ2-7,-,CASSSTGTPNSYEQYF
TRBV7-9,TRBJ1-4,TRBD1,CASSQGAGNEKLFF
TRBV4-1,TRBJ1-2,-,CASSQAHSNYGYTF
TRBV7-9,TRBJ1-4,TRBD1,CASSAWTGDNEKLFF
TRBV7-3,TRBJ2-5,TRBD1,CASSLKGLTGRETQYF
TRBV5-6,TRBJ1-1,TRBD1,CASSFVPGGNTEAFF
TRBV11-2,TRBJ1-6,-,CASSLRAGGSYNSPLHF
TRBV4-3,TRBJ2-7,-,CASSQATSSYEQYF
TRBV30,TRBJ2-7,-,CAWSVSLALEQYF
TRBV7-8,TRBJ2-2,TRBD2,CASSSSRIAGGSNTGELFF
TRBV5-1,TRBJ2-2,-,CASSPGTIWNTGELFF
TRBV7-3,TRBJ1-1,-,CASSLMPSGTEAFF
TRBV9,TRBJ1-1,TRBD1,CASSPRQGNTEAFF